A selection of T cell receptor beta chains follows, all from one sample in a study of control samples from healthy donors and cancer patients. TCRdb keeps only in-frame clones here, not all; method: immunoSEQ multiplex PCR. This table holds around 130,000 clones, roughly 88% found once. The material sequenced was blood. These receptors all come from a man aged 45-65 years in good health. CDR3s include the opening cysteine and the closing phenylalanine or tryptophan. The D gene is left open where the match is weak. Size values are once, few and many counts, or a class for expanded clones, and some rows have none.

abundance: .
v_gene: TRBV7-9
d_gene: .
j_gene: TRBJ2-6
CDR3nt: TGTGCCAGCAGCTTAGCAAGGGCAGCTTTCGAGGCCAACGTCCTGACTTTC
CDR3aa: CASSLARAAFEANVLTF

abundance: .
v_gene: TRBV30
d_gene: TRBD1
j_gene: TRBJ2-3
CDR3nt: TGTGCCTGGAGGATGACAGGGAGCCCCACAGATACGCAGTATTTT
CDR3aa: CAWRMTGSPTDTQYF

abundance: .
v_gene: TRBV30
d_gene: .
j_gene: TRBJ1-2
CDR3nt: TGTGCCTGGAGTGGGAGAAGGGGTGAGTCGTATGGCTACACCTTC
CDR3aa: CAWSGRRGESYGYTF

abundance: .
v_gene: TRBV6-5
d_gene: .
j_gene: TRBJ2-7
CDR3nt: TGTGCCAGCAAGGTTGCAGGGGCCGGGGAGCAGTACTTC
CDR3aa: CASKVAGAGEQYF

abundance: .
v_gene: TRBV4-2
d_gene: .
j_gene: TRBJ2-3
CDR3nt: TGTGCCAGCAGCCAATACCGGGCCGATACGCAGTATTTT
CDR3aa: CASSQYRADTQYF

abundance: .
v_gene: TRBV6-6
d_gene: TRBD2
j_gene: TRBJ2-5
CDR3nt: TGTGCCAGCAGTTACTCTTTAACGGGGGGGAAAGAGACCCAGTACTTC
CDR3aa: CASSYSLTGGKETQYF

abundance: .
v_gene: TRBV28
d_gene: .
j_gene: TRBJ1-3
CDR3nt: TGTGCCAGCAGACGGGACGGAAACTCTGGAAACACCATATATTTT
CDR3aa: CASRRDGNSGNTIYF

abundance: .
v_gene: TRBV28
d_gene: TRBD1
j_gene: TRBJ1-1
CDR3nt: TGTGCCAGCACCGGGACAGGGTTGGATGCTTTCTTT
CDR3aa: CASTGTGLDAFF

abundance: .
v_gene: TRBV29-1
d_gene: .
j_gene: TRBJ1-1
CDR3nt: TGCAGCGCCGATGGGTACACTGAAGCTTTCTTT
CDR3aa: CSADGYTEAFF

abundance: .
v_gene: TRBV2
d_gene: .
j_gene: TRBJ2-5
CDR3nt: TGTGCCAGCAGGAAGGAAGCTCGGGAGACCCAGTACTTC
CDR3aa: CASRKEARETQYF

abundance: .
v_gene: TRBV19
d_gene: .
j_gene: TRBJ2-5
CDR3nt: TGTGCCAGTAGTGCAGTATACAGGGAAGAGACCCAGTACTTC
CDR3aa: CASSAVYREETQYF

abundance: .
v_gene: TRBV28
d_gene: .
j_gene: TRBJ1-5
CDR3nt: TGTGCCAGCAGTTTCCAAGGACTTAGCAATCAGCCCCAGCATTTT
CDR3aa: CASSFQGLSNQPQHF

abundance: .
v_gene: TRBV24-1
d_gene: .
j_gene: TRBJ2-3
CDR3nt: TGTGCCACCAGTGATTTCGGGGGGCAAGATACGCAGTATTTT
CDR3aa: CATSDFGGQDTQYF

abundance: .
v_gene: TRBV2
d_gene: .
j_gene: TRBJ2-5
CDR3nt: TGTGCCAGCACTAGGGCCCTACAAGAGACCCAGTACTTC
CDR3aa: CASTRALQETQYF

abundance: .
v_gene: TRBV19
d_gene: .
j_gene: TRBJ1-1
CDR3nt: TGTGCCAGTAGTAATCGTAGGAACACTGAAGCTTTCTTT
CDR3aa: CASSNRRNTEAFF

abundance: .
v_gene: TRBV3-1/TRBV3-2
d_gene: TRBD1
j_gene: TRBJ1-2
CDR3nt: TGTGCCAGCAGCCAAGATTACAGGGGGGTTACCTATGGCTACACCTTC
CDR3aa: CASSQDYRGVTYGYTF

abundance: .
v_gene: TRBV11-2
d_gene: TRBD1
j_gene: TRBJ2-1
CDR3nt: TGTGCCAGCAGCTCCTCCTTGGGACAGAACAATGAGCAGTTCTTC
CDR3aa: CASSSSLGQNNEQFF

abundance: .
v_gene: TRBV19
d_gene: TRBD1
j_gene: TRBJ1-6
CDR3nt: TGTGCCAGTAGTACCCAATCGGGACAGGGGGATTCACCCCTCCACTTT
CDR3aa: CASSTQSGQGDSPLHF

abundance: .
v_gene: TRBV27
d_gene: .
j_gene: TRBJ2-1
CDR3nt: TGTGCCAGCAGTTCTCCACTTCTTCCTACGTTCTTC
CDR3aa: CASSSPLLPTFF

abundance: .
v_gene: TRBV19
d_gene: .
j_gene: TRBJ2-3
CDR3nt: TGTGCCAGTAGTATCCAACTAATAGATACGCAGTATTTT
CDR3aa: CASSIQLIDTQYF

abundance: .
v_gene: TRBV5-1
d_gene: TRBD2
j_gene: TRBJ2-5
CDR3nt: TGCGCCAGCAGCATCATAGCGGGGGGAGAAGAGACCCAGTACTTC
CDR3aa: CASSIIAGGEETQYF

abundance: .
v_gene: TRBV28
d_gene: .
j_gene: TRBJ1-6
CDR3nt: TGTGCCAGCAGCTCCGACCGCAATAATTCACCCCTCCACTTT
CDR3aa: CASSSDRNNSPLHF

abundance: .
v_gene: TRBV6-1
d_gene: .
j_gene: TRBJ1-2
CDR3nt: TGTGCCAGCAGTGAAGCTCCAGACAGGACCTATGGCTACACCTTC
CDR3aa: CASSEAPDRTYGYTF

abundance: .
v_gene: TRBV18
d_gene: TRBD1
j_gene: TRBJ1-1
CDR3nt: TGTGCCAGCTCCCAGAGGACAGGGGTGAACACTGAAGCTTTCTTT
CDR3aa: CASSQRTGVNTEAFF

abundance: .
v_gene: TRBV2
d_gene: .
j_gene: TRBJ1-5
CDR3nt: TGTGCCAGCAGTTGGGTAGAGGGGGATCAGCCCCAGCATTTT
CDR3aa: CASSWVEGDQPQHF

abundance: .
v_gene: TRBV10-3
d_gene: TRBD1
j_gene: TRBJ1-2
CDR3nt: TGTGCCATCAGTGTGACAGGGGACTATGGCTACACCTTC
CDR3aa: CAISVTGDYGYTF

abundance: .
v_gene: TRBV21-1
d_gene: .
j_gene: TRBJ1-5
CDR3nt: TGTGCCAGCAGCAAAGGAGGTGTCGATCAGCCCCAGCATTTT
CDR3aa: CASSKGGVDQPQHF

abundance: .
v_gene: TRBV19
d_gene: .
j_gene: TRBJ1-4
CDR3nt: TGTGCCAGTAGTATAGGACAAACTAATGAAAAACTGTTTTTT
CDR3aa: CASSIGQTNEKLFF

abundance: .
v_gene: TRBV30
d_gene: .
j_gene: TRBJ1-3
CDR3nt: TGTGCCTGGAGTCTGGGGTCTGGAAACACCATATATTTT
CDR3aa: CAWSLGSGNTIYF

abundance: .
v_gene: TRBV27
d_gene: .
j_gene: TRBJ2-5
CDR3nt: TGTGCCAGCAGTTTATCTACAGGGTTGGAGACCCAGTACTTC
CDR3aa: CASSLSTGLETQYF

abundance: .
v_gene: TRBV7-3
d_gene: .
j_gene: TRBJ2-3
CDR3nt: TGTGCCAGCAGCTTAGGCGGGATTGGGACTTTTAGCACAGATACGCAGTATTTT
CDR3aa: CASSLGGIGTFSTDTQYF

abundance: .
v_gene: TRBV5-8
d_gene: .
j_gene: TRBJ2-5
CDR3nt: TGTGCCAGCAGCTTCGCTCTAGGGGAGACCCAGTACTTC
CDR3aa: CASSFALGETQYF

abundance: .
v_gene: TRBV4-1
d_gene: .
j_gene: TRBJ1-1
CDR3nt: TGCGCCAGCAGCCACCTCGGCGGGGCCACTGAAGCTTTCTTT
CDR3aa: CASSHLGGATEAFF

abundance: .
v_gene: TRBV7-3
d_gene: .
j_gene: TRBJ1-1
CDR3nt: TGTGCCAGCAGCTTCAACAGGGCCACTGAAGCTTTCTTT
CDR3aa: CASSFNRATEAFF

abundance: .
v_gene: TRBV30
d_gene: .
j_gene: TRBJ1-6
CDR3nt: TGTGCCTGGAAAAGTAGGCAGAACACTTCACCCCTCCACTTT
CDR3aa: CAWKSRQNTSPLHF

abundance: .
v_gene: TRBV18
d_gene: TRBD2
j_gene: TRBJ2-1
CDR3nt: TGTGCCAGCTCACCATTGGTAGCGGGGGGATCCTACAATGAGCAGTTCTTC
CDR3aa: CASSPLVAGGSYNEQFF

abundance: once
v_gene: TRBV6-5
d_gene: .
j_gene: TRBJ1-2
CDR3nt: TGTGCCAGCAGACGAATGGGGGGGAACGGCTACACCTTC
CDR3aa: CASRRMGGNGYTF

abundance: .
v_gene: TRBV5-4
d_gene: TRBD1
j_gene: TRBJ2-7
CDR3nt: TGTGCCAGCAGCAAAAGGACAGGGGACTACGAGCAGTACTTC
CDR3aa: CASSKRTGDYEQYF

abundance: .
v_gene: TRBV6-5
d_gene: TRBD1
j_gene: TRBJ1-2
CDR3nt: TGTGCCAGCAGTTACTCGGGACAGGGGATATATGGCTACACCTTC
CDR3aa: CASSYSGQGIYGYTF

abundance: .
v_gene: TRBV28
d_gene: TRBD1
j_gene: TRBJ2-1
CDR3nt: TGTGCCAGCAGTCCACCGACAGGGCGGAATGAGCAGTTCTTC
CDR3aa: CASSPPTGRNEQFF

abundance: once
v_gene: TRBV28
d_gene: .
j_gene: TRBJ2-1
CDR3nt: TGTGCCAGCATTTCTTCCTACAATGAGCAGTTCTTC
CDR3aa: CASISSYNEQFF

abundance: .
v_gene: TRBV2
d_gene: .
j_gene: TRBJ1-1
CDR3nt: TGTGCCAGCCGGGGATTGAACACTGAAGCTTTCTTT
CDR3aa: CASRGLNTEAFF

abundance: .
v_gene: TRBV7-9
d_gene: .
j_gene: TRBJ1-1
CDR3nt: TGTGCCAGCAGCTTAGGGCACTACACTGAAGCTTTCTTT
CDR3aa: CASSLGHYTEAFF

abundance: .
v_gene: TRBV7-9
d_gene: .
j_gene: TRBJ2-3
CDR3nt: TGTGCCAGCAGCTTATGGGGCAGGGAGGGCACAGATACGCAGTATTTT
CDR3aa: CASSLWGREGTDTQYF

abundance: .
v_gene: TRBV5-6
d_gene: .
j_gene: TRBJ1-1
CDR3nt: TGTGCCAGCAGGGAAATGGGGGGATTGTACACTGAAGCTTTCTTT
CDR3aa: CASREMGGLYTEAFF

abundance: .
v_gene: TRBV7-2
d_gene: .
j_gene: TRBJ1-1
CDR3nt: TGTGCCAGCAGCTTCCAGGGTAGGTTGGGTGAAGCTTTCTTT
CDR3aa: CASSFQGRLGEAFF

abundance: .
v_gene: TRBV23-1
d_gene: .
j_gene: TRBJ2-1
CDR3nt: TGCGCCAGCAGTCTCCGGACACCCTACAATGAGCAGTTCTTC
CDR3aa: CASSLRTPYNEQFF

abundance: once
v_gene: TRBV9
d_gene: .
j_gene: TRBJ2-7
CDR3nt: TGTGCCAGCAGCGTAGAAGGGGACTCCTACGAGCAGTACTTC
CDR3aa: CASSVEGDSYEQYF

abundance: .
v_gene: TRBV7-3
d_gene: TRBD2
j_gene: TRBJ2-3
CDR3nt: TGTGCCAGCAGCTTACAGTCTAGCGGGGGGGTTGTAGATACGCAGTATTTT
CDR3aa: CASSLQSSGGVVDTQYF

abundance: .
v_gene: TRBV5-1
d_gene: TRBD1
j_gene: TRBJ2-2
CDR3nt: TGCGCCAGCACCCGGACAGGGGCGCCGCACACCGGGGAGCTGTTTTTT
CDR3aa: CASTRTGAPHTGELFF

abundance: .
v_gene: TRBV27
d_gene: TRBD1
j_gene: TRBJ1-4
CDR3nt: TGTGCCAGCAGTACTAATGGCCGTAGGCAGGGGGAAGTGAGGGAAAAACTGTTTTTT
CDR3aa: CASSTNGRRQGEVREKLFF

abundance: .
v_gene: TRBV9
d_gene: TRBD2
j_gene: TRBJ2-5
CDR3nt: TGTGCCAGCAGCGTAGGGACTAGCGGGGCACAACAAGAGACCCAGTACTTC
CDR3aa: CASSVGTSGAQQETQYF

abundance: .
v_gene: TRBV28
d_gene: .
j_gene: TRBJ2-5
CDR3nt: TGTGCCAGCAGATCCCTCCTTGGGGGGGCGGAGACCCAGTACTTC
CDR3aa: CASRSLLGGAETQYF

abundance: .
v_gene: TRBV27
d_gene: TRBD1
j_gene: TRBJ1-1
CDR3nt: TGTGCCAGCTTTGGGCAGGGGGCCACAAAATCGGAAGCTTTCTTT
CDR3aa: CASFGQGATKSEAFF

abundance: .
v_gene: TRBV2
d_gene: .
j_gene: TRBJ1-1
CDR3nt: TGTGCCAGCGAGCGGGGAAACACTGAAGCTTTCTTT
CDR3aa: CASERGNTEAFF

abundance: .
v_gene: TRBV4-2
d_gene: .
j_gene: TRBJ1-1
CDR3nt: TGTGCCAGCAGCCCCAGGGATGGGAAAAACACTGAAGCTTTCTTT
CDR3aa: CASSPRDGKNTEAFF

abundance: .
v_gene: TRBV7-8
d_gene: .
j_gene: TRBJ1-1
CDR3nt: TGTGCCAGCAGCTTAAGTTCTGGCCTTGAAGCTTTCTTT
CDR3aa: CASSLSSGLEAFF

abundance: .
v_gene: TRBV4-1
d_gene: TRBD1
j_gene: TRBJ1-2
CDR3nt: TGCGCCAGCAGCCAAACCAGGGGGCGCGGGGATGGCTACACCTTC
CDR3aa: CASSQTRGRGDGYTF

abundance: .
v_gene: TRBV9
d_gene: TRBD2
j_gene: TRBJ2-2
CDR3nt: TGTGCCAGCAGCGCCGGACTAGCGGGGGCAAACACCGGGGAGCTGTTTTTT
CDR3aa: CASSAGLAGANTGELFF